The text below deals with one TCR beta chain. The sample's time point: neoterminal ileum biopsy at postoperative endoscopy, about 6 months after surgery. The CDR3 has 17 amino acids. V lost 5 bases to trimming and J lost 0 bases; unmatched junction nucleotides: 14. Germline CDR1 SGHRS, CDR2 YFSETQ. This sample was included in a study of T cell repertoires in ileal Crohn's disease. Study-level information: Thiopurines (11) or anti-TNF agents (18) were given postoperatively to about half. Biopsies of the neoterminal ileum at postoperative colonoscopy form M6 samples.

About 500 nanograms of biopsy DNA per sample underwent TCRB immunosequencing. Some clones are missing from TCRdb's copy, which holds only in-frame ones; the method was immunoSEQ multiplex PCR. The sample includes around 8,900 clones, 78% of them seen just once. The receptor was isolated from an adult with Crohn's disease. J is TRBJ2-7 and V is TRBV5-1; 7 nucleotides match TRBD2. The specimen was ileal tissue. In DNA, the CDR3 is TGCGCCAGCAGTCTTGGGCGGCAGCGGGAAGGCTCCTACGAGCAGTACTTC. The encoded protein is CASSLGRQREGSYEQYF. Full variable domain (remainder filled in from reference TRBV5-1 and TRBJ2-7): KAGVTQTPRYLIKTRGQQVTLSCSPISGHRSVSWYQQTPGQGLQFLFEYFSETQRNKGNFPGRFSGRQFSNSRSEMNVSTLELGDSALYLCASSLGRQREGSYEQYFGPGTRLTVT.